This TCR beta chain was identified during a study of identifying expanded T cells in peripheral blood. Some clones are missing from TCRdb's copy, which holds only in-frame ones; the method was immunoSEQ multiplex PCR. The sample yields roughly 81,000 clones, roughly 84% seen once. This clone was detected ten times or more. Healthy donors had no documented immune events, such as infections, while sampled. The CDR3 extends over 15 amino acids. The V end was cut by 4 bases, the J end by 5 bases, with 15 bases between. Germline assignment: CDR1 SGDLS and CDR2 YYNGEE. The origin of this receptor is a person between 18 and 75 years old in good health. This sequence joins TRBV9 and TRBJ2-2, with D perhaps matching TRBD2 (5 bases). The sequencing input was blood. The CDR3 is CASSISDWPTGELFF. The CDR3 DNA reads TGTGCCAGCAGCATCTCGGACTGGCCTACCGGGGAGCTGTTTTTT.